This T cell receptor beta chain was recovered during a study of hypomethylating agent response in myelodysplastic syndrome. General study results and limits: Novel MDS antigen recognition by shared GLIPH2 clusters is possible but unvalidated.

Survey resolution used two replicates of approximately 200 ng, totaling roughly 400 ng DNA. Sequenced by immunoSEQ multiplex PCR; TCRdb stores in-frame clones only, minus some. The table includes several thousand clones, 82% detected once. About this clone itself: What it recognizes is unknown.

CDR1 is MNHNS, CDR2 SASEGT, per germline. The V gene lost 6 bases and the J gene lost 2 bases, with 17 bases spanning the gap. The CDR3 totals 16 residues. Source: bone marrow, taken before or after starting hypomethylating agent treatment for myelodysplastic syndrome (not recorded which). The origin of this receptor is a human donor with myelodysplastic syndrome. The gene calls are TRBV6-1 and TRBJ2-1; D is unclear. In nucleotides, the CDR3 is TGTGCCAGCAGGGAAAGTCCCGTAGCTACCTACAATGAGCAGTTCTTC. Translation gives CASRESPVATYNEQFF.